This T cell receptor (beta chain) emerged from a study of CD8 T cells in ankylosing spondylitis (dated by TCRdb to about 2017). In terms of the full investigation: T cell receptor beta repertoires were profiled in healthy donors and ankylosing spondylitis patients so that disease-linked TCR variants could be found. The full study cohort was made up of about 24 ankylosing spondylitis patients and about a hundred healthy donors. Peripheral blood was sampled, and synovial fluid was additionally collected from ankylosing spondylitis patients.

The sequencer was an Illumina HiSeq 2500. Quantitative 5'-RACE with molecular barcodes was used to prepare TCR beta libraries. The original pipeline was this. A new computational method, built on a probabilistic model of VDJ rearrangement, was used to identify disease-linked TCR variants. TCRdb reprocessing: public reads trimmed at Q25 with fastp, clones called with MiXCR, in-frame beta chains kept. Each entry is one CDR3 protein sequence, shown with its most common DNA and genes. The V and J calls and clone size come from TCRdb's table, not from the authors' own analysis. The table for this sample lists about 800,000 distinct CDR3 sequences; 12% of them were counted only once. Less than 0.65% of the sample goes to the ten largest clones. On the study overall, not on this receptor specifically: A TCR beta motif of several highly homologous amino acid variants appeared characteristic of blood from ankylosing spondylitis patients. A CD8+ phenotype was shown by the disease-linked clones, which were found at relatively low frequencies in peripheral blood. The disease-linked clones were reported as significantly enriched in matched synovial fluid samples from ankylosing spondylitis patients. Some TCR beta motif variants had previously been reported in synovial fluid and blood of reactive arthritis patients, which suggested common disease-initiation mechanisms.

Including cysteine and phenylalanine, the CDR3 has 15 amino acids. Of the read, only the CDR3 DNA is kept; its 45 bases are in frame from base 1. At the junction V is shortened by 2 bases and J by 6 bases, with 14 bases in between. The germline V gene (reference sequence) sets CDR1 to DFQATT and CDR2 to SNEGSKA. The table lists this clonotype with a few counts. Its specific antigen is unknown. Nothing much larger sits one base from this clone, and base qualities are not available. This TCR was recovered from a male donor with ankylosing spondylitis. The V and J genes are TRBV20-1 and TRBJ2-6; the D gene is perhaps TRBD1, from 5 matching bases. The sequencing input was blood, either unsorted or a sorted T cell fraction (not recorded which). The nucleotides are TGCAGTGCTAGACTAACAGGACCTTCGGCCAACGTCCTGACTTTC. Its protein is CSARLTGPSANVLTF.